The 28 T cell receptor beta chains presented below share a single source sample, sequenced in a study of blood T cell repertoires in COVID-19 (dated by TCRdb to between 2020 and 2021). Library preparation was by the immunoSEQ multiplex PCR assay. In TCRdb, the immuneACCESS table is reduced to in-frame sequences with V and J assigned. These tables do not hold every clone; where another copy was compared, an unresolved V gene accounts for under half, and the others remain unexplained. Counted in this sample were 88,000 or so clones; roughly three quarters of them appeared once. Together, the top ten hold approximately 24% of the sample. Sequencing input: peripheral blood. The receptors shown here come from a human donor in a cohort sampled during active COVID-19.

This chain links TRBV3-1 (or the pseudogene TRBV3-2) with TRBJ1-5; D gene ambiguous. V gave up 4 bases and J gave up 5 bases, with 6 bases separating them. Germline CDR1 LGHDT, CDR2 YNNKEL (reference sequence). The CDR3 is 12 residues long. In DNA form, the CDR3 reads TGTGCCAGCAGCCTCTTAGATCAGCCCCAGCATTTT. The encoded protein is CASSLLDQPQHF.

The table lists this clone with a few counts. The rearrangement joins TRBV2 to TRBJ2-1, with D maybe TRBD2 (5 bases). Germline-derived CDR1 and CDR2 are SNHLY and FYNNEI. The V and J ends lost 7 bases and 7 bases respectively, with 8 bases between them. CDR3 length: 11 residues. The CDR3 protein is CASKRGNEQFF. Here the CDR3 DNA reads TGTGCCAGCAAACGGGGTAATGAGCAGTTCTTC.

The CDR3 sequence is CASRGGPDTQYF. The CDR3 nucleotides read TGTGCCAGCAGAGGAGGACCAGATACGCAGTATTTT. The J gene is TRBJ2-3, the V gene TRBV6-5; tentatively, D is TRBD2 (5 bases). V was shortened by 6 bases and J by 4 bases, with 8 bases between the two germline ends. Looked up from germline, CDR1 is MNHEY and CDR2 is SVGAGI. This CDR3 region has 12 residues.

The CDR3 loop reads CASGLEQGDTQYF. CDR3 sequence (DNA): TGTGCCAGCGGCCTAGAGCAAGGAGATACGCAGTATTTT. This chain uses TRBV6-4 with TRBJ2-3; D is ambiguous. The germline CDR1 and CDR2 sequences are MRHNA and SNTAGT. The V end lost 8 bases, the J end lost 5 bases, and 14 bases lay between the germline ends. The CDR3 totals 13 residues.

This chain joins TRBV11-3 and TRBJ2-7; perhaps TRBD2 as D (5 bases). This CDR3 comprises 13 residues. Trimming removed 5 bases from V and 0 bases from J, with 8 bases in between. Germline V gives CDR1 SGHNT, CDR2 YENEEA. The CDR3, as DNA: TGTGCCAGCAGCCGGGGATTCTCCTACGAGCAGTACTTC. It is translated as CASSRGFSYEQYF.

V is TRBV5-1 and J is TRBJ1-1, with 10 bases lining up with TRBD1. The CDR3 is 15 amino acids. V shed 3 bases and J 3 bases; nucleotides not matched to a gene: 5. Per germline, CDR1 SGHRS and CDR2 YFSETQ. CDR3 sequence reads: CASSSTGGGHTEAFF. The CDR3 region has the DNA TGCGCCAGCAGCTCGACAGGGGGCGGCCACACTGAAGCTTTCTTT. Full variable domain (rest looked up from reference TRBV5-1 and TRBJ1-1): KAGVTQTPRYLIKTRGQQVTLSCSPISGHRSVSWYQQTPGQGLQFLFEYFSETQRNKGNFPGRFSGRQFSNSRSEMNVSTLELGDSALYLCASSSTGGGHTEAFFGQGTRLTVV.

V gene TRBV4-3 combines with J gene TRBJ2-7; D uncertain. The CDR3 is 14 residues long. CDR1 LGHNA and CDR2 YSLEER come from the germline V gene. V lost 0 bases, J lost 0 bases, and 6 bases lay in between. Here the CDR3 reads CASSQDRYSYEQYF. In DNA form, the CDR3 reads TGCGCCAGCAGCCAAGATCGCTACTCCTACGAGCAGTACTTC.

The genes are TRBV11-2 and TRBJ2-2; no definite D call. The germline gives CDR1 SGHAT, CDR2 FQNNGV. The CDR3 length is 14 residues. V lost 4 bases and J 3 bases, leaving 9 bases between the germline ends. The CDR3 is CASSSQAYTGELFF. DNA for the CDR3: TGTGCCAGCAGCTCCCAGGCCTACACCGGGGAGCTGTTTTTT.

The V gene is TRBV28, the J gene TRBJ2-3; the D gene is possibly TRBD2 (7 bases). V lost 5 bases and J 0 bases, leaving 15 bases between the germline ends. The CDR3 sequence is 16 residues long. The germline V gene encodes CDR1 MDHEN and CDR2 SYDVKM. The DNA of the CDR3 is TGTGCCAGCAGTACGGCGGGGGCCACTAGCACAGATACGCAGTATTTT. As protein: CASSTAGATSTDTQYF.

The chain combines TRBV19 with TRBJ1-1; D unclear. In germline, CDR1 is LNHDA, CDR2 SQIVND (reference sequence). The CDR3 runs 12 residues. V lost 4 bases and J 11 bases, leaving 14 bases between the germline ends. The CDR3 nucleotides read TGTGCCAGTAGTAAAAGAGGGCCTGGGGCTTTCTTT. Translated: CASSKRGPGAFF.

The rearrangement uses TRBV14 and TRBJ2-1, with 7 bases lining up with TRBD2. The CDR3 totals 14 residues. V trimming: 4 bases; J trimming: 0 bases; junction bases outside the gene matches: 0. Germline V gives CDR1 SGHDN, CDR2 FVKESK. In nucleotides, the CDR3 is TGTGCCAGCAGCCGGACTAGCTCCTACAATGAGCAGTTCTTC. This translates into CASSRTSSYNEQFF.

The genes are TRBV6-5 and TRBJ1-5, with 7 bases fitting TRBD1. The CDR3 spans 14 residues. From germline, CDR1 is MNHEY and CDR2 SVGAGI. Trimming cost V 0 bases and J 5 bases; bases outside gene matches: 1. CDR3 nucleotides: TGTGCCAGCAGTTACTCGGACAGGTATCAGCCCCAGCATTTT. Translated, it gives CASSYSDRYQPQHF.

CDR3 in amino acids: CASSQLSTGPNSPLHF. In DNA form, the CDR3 reads TGTGCCAGCAGCCAATTATCGACAGGGCCCAATTCACCCCTCCACTTT. The chain has TRBV4-2 and TRBJ1-6; 7 nucleotides agree with TRBD1. With V trimmed by 2 bases and J by 7 bases, 8 bases remained unmatched. CDR1 and CDR2 (germline): LGHNA, YNFKEQ. The CDR3 sequence is 16 residues long.

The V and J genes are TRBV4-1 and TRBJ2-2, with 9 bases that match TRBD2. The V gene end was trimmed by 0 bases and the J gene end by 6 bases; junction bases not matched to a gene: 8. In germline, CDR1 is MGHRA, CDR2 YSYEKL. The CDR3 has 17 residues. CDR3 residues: CASSQEPGLAGSGELFF. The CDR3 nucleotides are TGCGCCAGCAGCCAAGAACCGGGACTAGCAGGTTCCGGGGAGCTGTTTTTT.

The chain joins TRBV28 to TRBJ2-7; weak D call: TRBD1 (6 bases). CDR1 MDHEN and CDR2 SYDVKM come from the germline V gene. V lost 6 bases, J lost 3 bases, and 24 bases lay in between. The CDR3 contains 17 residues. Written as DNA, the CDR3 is TGTGCCAGCAGCACTATGGTCCGGGACAAACTCTTCTACGAGCAGTACTTC. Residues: CASSTMVRDKLFYEQYF.

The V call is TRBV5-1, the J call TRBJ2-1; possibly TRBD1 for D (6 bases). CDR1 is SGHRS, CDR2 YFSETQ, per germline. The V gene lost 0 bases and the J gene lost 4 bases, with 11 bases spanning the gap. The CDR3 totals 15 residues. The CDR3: CASSLGPGQYNEQFF. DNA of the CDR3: TGCGCCAGCAGCTTGGGACCAGGACAGTACAATGAGCAGTTCTTC. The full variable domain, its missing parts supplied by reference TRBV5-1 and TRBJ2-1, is KAGVTQTPRYLIKTRGQQVTLSCSPISGHRSVSWYQQTPGQGLQFLFEYFSETQRNKGNFPGRFSGRQFSNSRSEMNVSTLELGDSALYLCASSLGPGQYNEQFFGPGTRLTVL.

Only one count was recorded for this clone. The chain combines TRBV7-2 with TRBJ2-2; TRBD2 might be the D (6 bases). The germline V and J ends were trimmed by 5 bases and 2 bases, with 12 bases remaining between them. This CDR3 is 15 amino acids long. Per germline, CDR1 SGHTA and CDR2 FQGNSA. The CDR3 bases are TGTGCCAGCAGCACCGCGGGGTTCAACACCGGGGAGCTGTTTTTT. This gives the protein CASSTAGFNTGELFF.

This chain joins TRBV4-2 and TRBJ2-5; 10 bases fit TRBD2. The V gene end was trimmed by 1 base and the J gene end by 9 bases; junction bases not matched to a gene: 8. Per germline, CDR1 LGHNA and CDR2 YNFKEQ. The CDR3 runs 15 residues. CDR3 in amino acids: CASSQGGLAGASQYF. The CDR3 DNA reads TGTGCCAGCAGCCAAGGGGGCCTAGCGGGAGCCTCCCAGTACTTC.

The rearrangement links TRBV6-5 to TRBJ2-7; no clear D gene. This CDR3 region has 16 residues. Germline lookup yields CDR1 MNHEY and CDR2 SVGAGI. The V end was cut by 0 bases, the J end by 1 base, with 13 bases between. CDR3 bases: TGTGCCAGCAGTTACTCCGCGGATTCCGAATCCTACGAGCAGTACTTC. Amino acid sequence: CASSYSADSESYEQYF.

The CDR3 spells CASSSSSSGSTNEQFF. In nucleotides, the CDR3 is TGTGCCAGCAGCTCTTCTTCTAGCGGGAGTACGAATGAGCAGTTCTTC. The chain recombines TRBV3-1 (or the pseudogene TRBV3-2) with TRBJ2-1; 10 bases are a match to TRBD2. This CDR3 is 16 amino acids long. Unmatched junction bases numbered 11, after V lost 5 bases and J lost 7 bases. Germline V gene data show CDR1 as LGHDT and CDR2 as YNNKEL (reference sequence).

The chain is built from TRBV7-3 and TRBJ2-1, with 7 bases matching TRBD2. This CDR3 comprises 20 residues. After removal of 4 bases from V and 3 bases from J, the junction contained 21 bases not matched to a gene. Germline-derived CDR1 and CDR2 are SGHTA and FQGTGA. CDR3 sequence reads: CASSYRRPGRVVGFYNEQFF. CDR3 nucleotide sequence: TGTGCCAGCAGCTACCGTCGGCCAGGGAGGGTGGTGGGGTTCTACAATGAGCAGTTCTTC.

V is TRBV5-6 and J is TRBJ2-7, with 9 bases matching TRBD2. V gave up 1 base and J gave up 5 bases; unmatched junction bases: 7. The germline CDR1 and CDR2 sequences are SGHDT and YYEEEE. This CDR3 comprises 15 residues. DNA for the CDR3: TGTGCCAGCAGCTTGCGTAGCGGGAGTTTCAACGAGCAGTACTTC. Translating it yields CASSLRSGSFNEQYF. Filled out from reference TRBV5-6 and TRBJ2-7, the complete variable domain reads DAGVTQSPTHLIKTRGQQVTLRCSPKSGHDTVSWYQQALGQGPQFIFQYYEEEERQRGNFPDRFSGHQFPNYSSELNVNALLLGDSALYLCASSLRSGSFNEQYFGPGTRLTVT.

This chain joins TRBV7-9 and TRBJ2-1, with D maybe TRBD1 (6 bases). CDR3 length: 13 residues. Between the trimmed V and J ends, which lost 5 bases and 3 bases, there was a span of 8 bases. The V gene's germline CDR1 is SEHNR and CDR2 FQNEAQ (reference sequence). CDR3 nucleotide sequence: TGTGCCAGCAGCCAGGACAGCTACAATGAGCAGTTCTTC. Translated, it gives CASSQDSYNEQFF.

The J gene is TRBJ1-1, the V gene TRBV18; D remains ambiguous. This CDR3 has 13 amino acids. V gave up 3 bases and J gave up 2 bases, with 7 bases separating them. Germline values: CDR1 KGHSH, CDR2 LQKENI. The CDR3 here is CASSPEGNTEAFF. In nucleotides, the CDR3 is TGTGCCAGCTCACCTGAGGGAAACACTGAAGCTTTCTTT.

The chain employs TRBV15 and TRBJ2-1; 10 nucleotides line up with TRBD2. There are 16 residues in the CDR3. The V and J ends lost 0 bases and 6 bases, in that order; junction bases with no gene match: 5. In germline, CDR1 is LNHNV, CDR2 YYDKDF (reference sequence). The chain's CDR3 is CATSRDRTSGVNEQFF. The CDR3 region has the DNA TGTGCCACCAGCAGAGATAGAACTAGCGGGGTCAATGAGCAGTTCTTC.

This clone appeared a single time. The CDR3 region has the DNA TGTGCCAGCAGGGAACCCCGGACAGGTGAAAAACTGTTTTTT. Amino acid sequence: CASREPRTGEKLFF. The V call is TRBV2, the J call TRBJ1-4; 7 nucleotides line up with TRBD1. Per the germline V gene, CDR1 is SNHLY and CDR2 is FYNNEI. The CDR3 runs to 14 residues. V was clipped by 6 bases and J by 7 bases; unmatched bases: 8.

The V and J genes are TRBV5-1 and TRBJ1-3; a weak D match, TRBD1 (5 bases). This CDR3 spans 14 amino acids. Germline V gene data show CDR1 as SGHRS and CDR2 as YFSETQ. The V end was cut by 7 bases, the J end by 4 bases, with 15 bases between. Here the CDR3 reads CASRRGADGNTIYF. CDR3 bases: TGCGCCAGCCGACGTGGGGCAGACGGAAACACCATATATTTT.

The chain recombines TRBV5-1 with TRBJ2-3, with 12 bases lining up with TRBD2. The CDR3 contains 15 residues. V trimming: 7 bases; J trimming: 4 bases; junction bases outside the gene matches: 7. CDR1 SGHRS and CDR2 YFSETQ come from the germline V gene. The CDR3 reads CASGRSSGRADTQYF. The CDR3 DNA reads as TGCGCCAGCGGACGATCTAGCGGGAGGGCAGATACGCAGTATTTT.